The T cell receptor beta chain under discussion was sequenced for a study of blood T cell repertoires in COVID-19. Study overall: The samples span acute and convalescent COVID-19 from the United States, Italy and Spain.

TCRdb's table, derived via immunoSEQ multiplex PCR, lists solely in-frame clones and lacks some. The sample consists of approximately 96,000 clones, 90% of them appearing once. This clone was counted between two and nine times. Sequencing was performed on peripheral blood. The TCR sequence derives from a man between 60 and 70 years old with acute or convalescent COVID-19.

CDR3 coding DNA: TGTGCCAGCAGCCAAAGGGGCGGTGGGATCCAGAACACTGAAGCTTTCTTT. Translated, it gives CASSQRGGGIQNTEAFF. The V and J genes are TRBV7-9 and TRBJ1-1; tentative D call: TRBD1 (5 bases). Germline CDR1 and CDR2: SEHNR and FQNEAQ (reference sequence). CDR3 length: 17 residues. The V end lost 5 bases, the J end lost 1 base, and 20 bases lay between the germline ends.